This is a list of T cell receptor beta chains from one sample in a study of PD-1 blockade in classical Hodgkin lymphoma. Assay: immunoSEQ multiplex PCR; the TCRdb copy retains only in-frame clones and omits some. The table includes under 25,000 clones, about 80% detected once. This specimen was peripheral blood mononuclear cells (PBMCs), taken before the fourth cycle of nivolumab. The receptors originated from a human donor with classical Hodgkin lymphoma. Both conserved end residues are part of each CDR3. A D gene is named only where the DNA matches it firmly. The size field is filled for only some rows; it gives once, few, many or a size class.

J gene,clone size,V gene,D gene,CDR3 protein,CDR3 DNA
TRBJ2-7,once,TRBV19,NA,CASSPYGGSYEQYF,TGTGCCAGTAGTCCGTACGGGGGCTCCTACGAGCAGTACTTC
TRBJ2-5,NA,TRBV11-2,NA,CASSLKRETQYF,TGTGCCAGCAGCTTAAAGCGGGAGACCCAGTACTTC
TRBJ2-7,NA,TRBV2,TRBD2,CASSAPWTRSYEQYF,TGTGCCAGCAGTGCCCCATGGACTAGATCCTACGAGCAGTACTTC
TRBJ2-7,NA,TRBV4-3,NA,CASSRTNRDYEQYF,TGCGCCAGCAGCCGAACGAATAGAGACTACGAGCAGTACTTC
TRBJ2-7,NA,TRBV28,NA,CASSLVGGPYEQYF,TGTGCCAGCAGTTTAGTTGGGGGCCCCTACGAGCAGTACTTC
TRBJ1-1,NA,TRBV6-6,NA,CASTVELATEAFF,TGTGCCAGCACCGTTGAATTGGCCACTGAAGCTTTCTTT
TRBJ1-4,NA,TRBV11-2,NA,CASSFGGGGPNEKLFF,TGTGCCAGCAGCTTTGGAGGGGGAGGCCCAAATGAAAAACTGTTTTTT
TRBJ2-7,few,TRBV6-5,TRBD1,CASSYGTGYYEQYF,TGTGCCAGCAGTTACGGGACAGGCTACTACGAGCAGTACTTC
TRBJ1-2,NA,TRBV6-1,TRBD1,CASSEGSGGTGYTF,TGTGCCAGCAGTGAAGGGTCAGGGGGGACTGGCTACACCTTC
TRBJ1-5,NA,TRBV7-9,TRBD1,CASSAQTGVGQPQHF,TGTGCCAGCAGCGCCCAGACAGGGGTAGGTCAGCCCCAGCATTTT